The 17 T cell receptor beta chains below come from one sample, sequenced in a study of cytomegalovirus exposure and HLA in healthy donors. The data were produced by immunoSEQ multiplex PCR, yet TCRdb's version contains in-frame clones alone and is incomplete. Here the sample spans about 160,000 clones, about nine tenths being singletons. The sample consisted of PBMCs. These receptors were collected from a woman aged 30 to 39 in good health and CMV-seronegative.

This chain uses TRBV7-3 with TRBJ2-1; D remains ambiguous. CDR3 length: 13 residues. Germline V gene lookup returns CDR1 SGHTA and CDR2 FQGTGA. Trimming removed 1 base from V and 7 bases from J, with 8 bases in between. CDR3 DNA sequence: TGTGCCAGCAGCTTAAGTTCTAGGAATGAGCAGTTCTTC. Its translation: CASSLSSRNEQFF.

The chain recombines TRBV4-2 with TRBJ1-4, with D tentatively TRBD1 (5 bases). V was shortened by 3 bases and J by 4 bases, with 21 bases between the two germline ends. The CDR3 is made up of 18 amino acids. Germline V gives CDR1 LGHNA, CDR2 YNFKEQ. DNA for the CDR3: TGTGCCAGCAGCCAGGGCGGGGGACCGGGCCAAGTTAATGAAAAACTGTTTTTT. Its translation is CASSQGGGPGQVNEKLFF.

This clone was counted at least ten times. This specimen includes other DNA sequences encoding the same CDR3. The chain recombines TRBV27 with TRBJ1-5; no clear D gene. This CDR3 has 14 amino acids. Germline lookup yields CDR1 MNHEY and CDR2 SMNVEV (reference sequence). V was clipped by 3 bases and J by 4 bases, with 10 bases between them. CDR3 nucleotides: TGTGCCAGCAGTTTCGGCGCAGATAATCAGCCCCAGCATTTT. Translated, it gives CASSFGADNQPQHF.

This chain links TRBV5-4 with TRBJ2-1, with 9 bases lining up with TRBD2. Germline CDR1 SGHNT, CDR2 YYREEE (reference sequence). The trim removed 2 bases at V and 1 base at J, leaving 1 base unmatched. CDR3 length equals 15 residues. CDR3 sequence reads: CASSLSGGSYNEQFF. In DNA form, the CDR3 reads TGTGCCAGCAGCTTAAGCGGGGGGTCCTACAATGAGCAGTTCTTC.

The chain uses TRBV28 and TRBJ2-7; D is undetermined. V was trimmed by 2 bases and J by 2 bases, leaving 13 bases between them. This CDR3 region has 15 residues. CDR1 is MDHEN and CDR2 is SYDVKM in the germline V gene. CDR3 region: CASSLQLAPAYEQYF. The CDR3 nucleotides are TGTGCCAGCAGTTTACAGCTGGCACCAGCCTACGAGCAGTACTTC.

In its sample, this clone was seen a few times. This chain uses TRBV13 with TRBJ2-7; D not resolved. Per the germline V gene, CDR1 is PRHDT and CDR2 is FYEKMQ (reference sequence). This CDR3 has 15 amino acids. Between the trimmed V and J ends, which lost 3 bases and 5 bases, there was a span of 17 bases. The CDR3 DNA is TGTGCCAGCAGCTTCGACACCGGCCTCGGCCACGAGCAGTACTTC. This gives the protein CASSFDTGLGHEQYF.

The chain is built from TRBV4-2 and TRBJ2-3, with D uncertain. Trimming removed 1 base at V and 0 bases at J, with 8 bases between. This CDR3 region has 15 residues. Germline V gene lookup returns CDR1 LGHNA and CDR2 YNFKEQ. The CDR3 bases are TGTGCCAGCAGCCAAGGACTTTCTAGCACAGATACGCAGTATTTT. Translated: CASSQGLSSTDTQYF.

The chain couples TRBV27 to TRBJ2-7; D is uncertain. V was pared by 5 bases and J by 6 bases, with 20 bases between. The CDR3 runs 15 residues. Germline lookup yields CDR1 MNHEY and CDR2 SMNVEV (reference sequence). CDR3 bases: TGTGCCAGCAGTCTCCTTGGCTACCAGCCTGGCGAGCAGTACTTC. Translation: CASSLLGYQPGEQYF.

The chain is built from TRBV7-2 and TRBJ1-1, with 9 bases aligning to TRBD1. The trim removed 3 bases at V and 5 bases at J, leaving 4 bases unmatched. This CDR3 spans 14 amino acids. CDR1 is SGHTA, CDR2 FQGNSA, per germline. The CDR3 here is CASSFHRGQTEAFF. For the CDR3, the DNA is TGTGCCAGCAGCTTCCACAGGGGGCAAACTGAAGCTTTCTTT.

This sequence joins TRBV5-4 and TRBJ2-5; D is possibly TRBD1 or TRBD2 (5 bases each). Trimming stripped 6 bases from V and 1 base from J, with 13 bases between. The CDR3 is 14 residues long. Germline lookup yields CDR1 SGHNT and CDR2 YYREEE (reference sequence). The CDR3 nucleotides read TGTGCCAGCACCCCTCGAGGGACCCAAGAGACCCAGTACTTC. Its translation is CASTPRGTQETQYF.

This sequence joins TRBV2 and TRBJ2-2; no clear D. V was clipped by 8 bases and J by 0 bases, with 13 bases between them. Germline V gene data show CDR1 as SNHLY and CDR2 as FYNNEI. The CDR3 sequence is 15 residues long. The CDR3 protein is CASGGSRSNTGELFF. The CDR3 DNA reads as TGTGCCAGCGGCGGCTCTCGATCGAACACCGGGGAGCTGTTTTTT.

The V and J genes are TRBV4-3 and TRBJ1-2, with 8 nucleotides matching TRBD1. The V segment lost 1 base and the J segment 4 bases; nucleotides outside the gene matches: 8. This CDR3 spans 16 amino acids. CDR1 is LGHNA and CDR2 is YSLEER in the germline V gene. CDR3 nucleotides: TGCGCCAGCAGCCAAGGGGTGGGACAGGTACCCTATGGCTACACCTTC. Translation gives CASSQGVGQVPYGYTF.

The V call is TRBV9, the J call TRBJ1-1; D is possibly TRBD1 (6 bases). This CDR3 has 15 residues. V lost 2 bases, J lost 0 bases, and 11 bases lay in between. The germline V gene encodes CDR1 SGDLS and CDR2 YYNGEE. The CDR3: CASSVSGHMNTEAFF. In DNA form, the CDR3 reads TGTGCCAGCAGCGTTTCGGGACACATGAACACTGAAGCTTTCTTT.

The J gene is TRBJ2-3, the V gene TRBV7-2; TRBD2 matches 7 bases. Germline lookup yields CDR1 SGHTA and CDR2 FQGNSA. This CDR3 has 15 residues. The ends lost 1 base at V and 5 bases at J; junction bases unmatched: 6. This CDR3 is CASSLDGGVGDTQYF. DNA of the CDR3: TGTGCCAGCAGCTTAGATGGGGGGGTTGGAGATACGCAGTATTTT.

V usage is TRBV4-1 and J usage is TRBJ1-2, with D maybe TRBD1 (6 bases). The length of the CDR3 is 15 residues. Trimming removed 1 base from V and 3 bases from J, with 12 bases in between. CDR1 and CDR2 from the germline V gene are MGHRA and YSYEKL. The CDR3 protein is CASSQVSGEDYGYTF. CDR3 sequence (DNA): TGCGCCAGCAGCCAAGTTTCAGGGGAGGACTATGGCTACACCTTC.

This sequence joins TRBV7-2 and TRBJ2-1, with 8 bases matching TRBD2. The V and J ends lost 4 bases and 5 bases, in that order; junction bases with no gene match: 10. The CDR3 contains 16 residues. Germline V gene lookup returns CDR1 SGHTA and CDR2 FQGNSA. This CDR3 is CASSSIREGRDNEQFF. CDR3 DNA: TGTGCCAGCAGCTCGATACGGGAGGGCCGGGACAATGAGCAGTTCTTC.

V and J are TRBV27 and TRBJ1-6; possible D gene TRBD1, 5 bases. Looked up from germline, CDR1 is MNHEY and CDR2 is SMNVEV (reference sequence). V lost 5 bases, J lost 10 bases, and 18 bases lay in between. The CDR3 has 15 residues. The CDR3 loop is CASSPPGRGRSPLHF. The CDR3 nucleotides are TGTGCCAGCAGTCCCCCCGGGAGGGGACGATCACCCCTCCACTTT.